These 6 T cell receptor beta chains originate from one sample sequenced in a study of blood T cells in healthy people across ages. A sample-barcoded 5' primer and a J-beta primer mix were used in a second PCR of roughly 6 to 11 cycles. One entry per CDR3 protein, called by TCRdb with MiXCR from the 5' RACE reads. The data contain roughly 2 million distinct CDR3 sequences, 40% to 55% of them singletons. The sample consisted of blood. Source of these receptors: a woman aged 40 to 50 in good health.

The chain employs TRBV14 and TRBJ2-1; 12 bases align to TRBD2. This CDR3 comprises 19 residues. V dropped 3 bases and J dropped 3; count of bases not matched to a gene: 12. Germline V lookup: CDR1 SGHDN, CDR2 FVKESK. The CDR3 reads CASSHSLAGGRNIYNEQFF. CDR3 nucleotide sequence: TGTGCCAGCAGCCACTCCCTAGCGGGGGGGCGCAATATCTACAATGAGCAGTTCTTC.

V and J are TRBV9 and TRBJ2-5, with 8 positions matching TRBD2. The DNA end favors TRBJ2-7, so the J call may be wrong. CDR3 length: 16 amino acids. Germline V gives CDR1 SGDLS, CDR2 YYNGEE. CDR3 loop: CASSGRTSTTPYEQYF. The CDR3 DNA reads TGTGCCAGCAGCGGCCGGACTAGCACGACTCCCTACGAGCAGTACTTC.

The sample holds a few counts of this clonotype. The chain recombines TRBV12-3 or TRBV12-4 with TRBJ1-6, with TRBD1 as a possible D gene (6 bases). The CDR3 is made up of 14 amino acids. V was shortened by 5 bases and J by 8 bases, with 13 bases between the two germline ends. The CDR3 loop reads CASSPDSGDSPLHF. In DNA form, the CDR3 reads TGTGCCAGCAGTCCGGACAGTGGTGATTCACCCCTCCACTTT.

The genes are TRBV7-9 and TRBJ2-5, with unresolved D. CDR3 length: 13 amino acids. The germline gives CDR1 SEHNR, CDR2 FQNEAQ (reference sequence). V gave up 4 bases and J gave up 5 bases, with 11 bases separating them. CDR3 loop: CASSSQSRETQYF. The CDR3 DNA is TGTGCCAGCAGCTCCCAGAGCCGGGAGACCCAGTACTTC.

As concerns this clonotype: At one of its ends the junction is not consistent with the germline gene, which may arise from a read error. V usage is TRBV5-1 and J usage is TRBJ2-3, with TRBD2 matching over 7 bases. The length of the CDR3 is 17 residues. The germline V gene has CDR1 SGHRS and CDR2 YFSETQ. The CDR3: CASSLGSSGVTTGTQYF. Written as DNA, the CDR3 is TGCGCCAGCAGCTTGGGATCAAGCGGGGTCACCACAGGTACGCAGTATTTT.

In its sample, this clonotype was seen a few times. V and J are TRBV6-2 or TRBV6-3 and TRBJ2-7, with 11 nucleotides matching TRBD2. Trimming removed 7 bases from V and 3 bases from J; junction bases left unmatched: 11. Germline loops: CDR1 MNHEY, CDR2 SVGEGT. CDR3 size: 16 residues. The CDR3 DNA sequence: TGTGCCAGCACTCTCACCAGACTAGCGGGAAACTACGAGCAGTACTTC. Translation gives CASTLTRLAGNYEQYF.